The T cell receptor (beta chain) under discussion was sequenced for a study of cytomegalovirus exposure and HLA in healthy donors. In the study overall: Ancestry clustering placed around 80% of more than 350 genotyped donors in the Caucasian-associated cluster.

This PCR relied on a set of 60 Vbeta primers and 13 Jbeta primers. Sequencing used immunoSEQ multiplex PCR; TCRdb keeps in-frame clones, though not all of them. Counted here are some 150,000 clones, 79% occurring once; the ten biggest clones make up 6.3%. General study findings and limits: Differences between HLA loci emerged in a later analysis of TCR association rates, with DRB1 most and HLA-C fewest. Among immune exposure information, only CMV serostatus was available.

The CDR3 sequence is 14 residues long. Germline V lookup: CDR1 SNHLY, CDR2 FYNNEI. Losses at the gene ends were 6 bases for V and 6 bases for J; bases not matched to a gene: 3. As for this clone: Antigen unknown.

The chain couples TRBV2 to TRBJ1-5, with 12 bases fitting TRBD1. The TCR comes from a man aged 45-65 years in good health and CMV-seropositive. Material for sequencing was PBMCs. The CDR3: CASSGTGGTQPQHF. The CDR3 DNA reads as TGTGCCAGCAGCGGGACAGGGGGCACTCAGCCCCAGCATTTT.